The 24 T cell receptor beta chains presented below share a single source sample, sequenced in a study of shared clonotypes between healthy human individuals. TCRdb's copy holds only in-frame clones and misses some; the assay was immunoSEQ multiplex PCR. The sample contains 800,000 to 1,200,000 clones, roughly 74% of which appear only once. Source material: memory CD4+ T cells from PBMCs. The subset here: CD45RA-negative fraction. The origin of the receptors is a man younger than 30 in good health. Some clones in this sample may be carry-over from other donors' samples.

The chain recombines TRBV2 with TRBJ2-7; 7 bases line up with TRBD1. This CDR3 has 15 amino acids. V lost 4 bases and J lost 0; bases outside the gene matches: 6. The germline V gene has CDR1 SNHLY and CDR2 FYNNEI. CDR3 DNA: TGTGCCAGCAGTGGGGACAGATACAGCTCCTACGAGCAGTACTTC. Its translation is CASSGDRYSSYEQYF.

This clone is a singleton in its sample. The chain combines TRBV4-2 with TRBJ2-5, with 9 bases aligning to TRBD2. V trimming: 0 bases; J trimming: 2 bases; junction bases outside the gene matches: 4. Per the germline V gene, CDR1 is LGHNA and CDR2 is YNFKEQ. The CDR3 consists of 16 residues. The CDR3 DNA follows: TGTGCCAGCAGCCAAGATTGGGCGGGAGGGCAAGAGACCCAGTACTTC. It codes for CASSQDWAGGQETQYF.

The CDR3 sequence: CASSSRREETDTQYF. For the CDR3, the DNA is TGTGCCAGCAGCTCTAGGAGGGAGGAGACAGATACGCAGTATTTT. The V and J genes are TRBV28 and TRBJ2-3, with D perhaps TRBD2 (6 bases). V was shortened by 6 bases and J by 3 bases, with 16 bases between the two germline ends. Germline-derived CDR1 and CDR2 are MDHEN and SYDVKM. The CDR3 loop spans 15 amino acids.

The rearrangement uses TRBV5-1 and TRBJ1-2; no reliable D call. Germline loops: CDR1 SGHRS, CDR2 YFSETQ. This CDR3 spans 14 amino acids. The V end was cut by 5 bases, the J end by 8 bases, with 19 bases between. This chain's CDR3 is CASRRGLSESGYTF. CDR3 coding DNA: TGCGCCAGCAGACGCGGTTTGAGCGAATCCGGCTACACCTTC.

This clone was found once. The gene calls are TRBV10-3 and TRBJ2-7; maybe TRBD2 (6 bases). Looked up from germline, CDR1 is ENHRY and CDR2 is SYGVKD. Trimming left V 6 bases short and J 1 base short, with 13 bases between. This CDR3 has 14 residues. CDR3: CAIRKEGPSYEQYF. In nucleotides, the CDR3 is TGTGCCATCAGGAAGGAGGGGCCTTCCTACGAGCAGTACTTC.

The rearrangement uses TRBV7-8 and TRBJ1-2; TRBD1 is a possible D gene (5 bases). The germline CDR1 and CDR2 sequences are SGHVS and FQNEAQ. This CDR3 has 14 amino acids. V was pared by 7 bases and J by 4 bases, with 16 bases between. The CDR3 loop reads CASTIGGERYGYTF. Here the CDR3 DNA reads TGTGCCAGCACAATCGGGGGGGAGCGCTATGGCTACACCTTC.

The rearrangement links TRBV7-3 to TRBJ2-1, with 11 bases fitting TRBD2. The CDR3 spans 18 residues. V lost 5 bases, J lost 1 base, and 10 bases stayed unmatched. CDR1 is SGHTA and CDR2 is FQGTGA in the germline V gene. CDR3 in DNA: TGTGCCAGCAGCCGAGATAGCGGGAGGGCCAGGTCCTACAATGAGCAGTTCTTC. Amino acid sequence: CASSRDSGRARSYNEQFF. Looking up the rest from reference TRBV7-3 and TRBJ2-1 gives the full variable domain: GAGVSQTPSNKVTEKGKYVELRCDPISGHTALYWYRQSLGQGPEFLIYFQGTGAADDSGLPNDRFFAVRPEGSVSTLKIQRTERGDSAVYLCASSRDSGRARSYNEQFFGPGTRLTVL.

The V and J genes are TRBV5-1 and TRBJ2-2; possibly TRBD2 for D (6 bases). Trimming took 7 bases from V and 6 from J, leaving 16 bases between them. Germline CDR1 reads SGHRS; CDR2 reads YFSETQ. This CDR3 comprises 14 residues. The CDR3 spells CASEPGSTSGELFF. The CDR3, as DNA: TGCGCCAGCGAGCCCGGGAGTACGTCCGGGGAGCTGTTTTTT. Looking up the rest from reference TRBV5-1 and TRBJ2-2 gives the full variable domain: KAGVTQTPRYLIKTRGQQVTLSCSPISGHRSVSWYQQTPGQGLQFLFEYFSETQRNKGNFPGRFSGRQFSNSRSEMNVSTLELGDSALYLCASEPGSTSGELFFGEGSRLTVL.

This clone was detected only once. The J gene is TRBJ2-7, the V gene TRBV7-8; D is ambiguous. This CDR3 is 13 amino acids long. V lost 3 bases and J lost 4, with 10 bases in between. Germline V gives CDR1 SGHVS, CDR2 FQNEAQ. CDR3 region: CASSFFNTYEQYF. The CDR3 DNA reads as TGTGCCAGCAGCTTTTTCAACACTTACGAGCAGTACTTC.

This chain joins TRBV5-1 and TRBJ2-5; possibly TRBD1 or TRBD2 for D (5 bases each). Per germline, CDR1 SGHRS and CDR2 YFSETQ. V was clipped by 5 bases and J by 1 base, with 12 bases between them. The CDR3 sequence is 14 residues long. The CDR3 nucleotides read TGCGCCAGCAGATATGCAGGGACCCAAGAGACCCAGTACTTC. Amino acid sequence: CASRYAGTQETQYF.

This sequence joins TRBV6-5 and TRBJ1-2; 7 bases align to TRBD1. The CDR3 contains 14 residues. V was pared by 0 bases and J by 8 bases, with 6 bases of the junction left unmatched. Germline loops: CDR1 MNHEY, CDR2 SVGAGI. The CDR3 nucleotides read TGTGCCAGCAGTTACTCAGACAGGGATCAAGGCTACACCTTC. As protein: CASSYSDRDQGYTF.

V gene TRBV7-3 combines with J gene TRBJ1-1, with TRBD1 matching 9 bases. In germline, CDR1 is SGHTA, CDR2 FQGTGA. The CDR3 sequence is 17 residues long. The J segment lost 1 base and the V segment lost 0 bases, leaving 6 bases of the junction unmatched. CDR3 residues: CASSLTAGTGTNTEAFF. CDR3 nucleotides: TGTGCCAGCAGCTTAACCGCGGGGACAGGGACGAACACTGAAGCTTTCTTT.

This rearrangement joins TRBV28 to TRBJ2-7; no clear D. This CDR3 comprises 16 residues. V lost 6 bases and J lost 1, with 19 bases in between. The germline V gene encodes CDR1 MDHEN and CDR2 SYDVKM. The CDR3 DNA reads TGTGCCAGCAGCTCACTCGTTTCAGACGCGTCCTACGAGCAGTACTTC. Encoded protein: CASSSLVSDASYEQYF. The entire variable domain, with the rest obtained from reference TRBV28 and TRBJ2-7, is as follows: DVKVTQSSRYLVKRTGEKVFLECVQDMDHENMFWYRQDPGLGLRLIYFSYDVKMKEKGDIPEGYSVSREKKERFSLILESASTNQTSMYLCASSSLVSDASYEQYFGPGTRLTVT.

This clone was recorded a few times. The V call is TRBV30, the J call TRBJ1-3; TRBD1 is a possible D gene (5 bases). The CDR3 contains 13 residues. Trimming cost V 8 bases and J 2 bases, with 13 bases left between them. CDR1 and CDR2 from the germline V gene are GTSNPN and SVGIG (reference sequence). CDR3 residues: CAATREAGNTIYF. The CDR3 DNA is TGTGCCGCAACCAGGGAGGCTGGAAACACCATATATTTT.

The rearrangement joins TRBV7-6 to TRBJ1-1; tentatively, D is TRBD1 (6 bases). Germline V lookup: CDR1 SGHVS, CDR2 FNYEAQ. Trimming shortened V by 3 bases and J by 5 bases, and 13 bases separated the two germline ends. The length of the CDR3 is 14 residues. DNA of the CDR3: TGTGCCAGCAGCTTTAGCCCGGGGGCTACTGAAGCTTTCTTT. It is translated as CASSFSPGATEAFF. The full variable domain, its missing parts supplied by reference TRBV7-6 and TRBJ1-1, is GAGVSQSPRYKVTKRGQDVALRCDPISGHVSLYWYRQALGQGPEFLTYFNYEAQQDKSGLPNDRFSAERPEGSISTLTIQRTEQRDSAMYRCASSFSPGATEAFFGQGTRLTVV.

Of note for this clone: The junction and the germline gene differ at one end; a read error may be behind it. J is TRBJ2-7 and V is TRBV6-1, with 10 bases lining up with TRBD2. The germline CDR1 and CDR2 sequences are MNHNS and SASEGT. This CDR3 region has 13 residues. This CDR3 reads CASSERASGGNIF. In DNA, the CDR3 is TGTGCCAGCAGTGAGAGGGCTAGCGGGGGAAACATCTTC.

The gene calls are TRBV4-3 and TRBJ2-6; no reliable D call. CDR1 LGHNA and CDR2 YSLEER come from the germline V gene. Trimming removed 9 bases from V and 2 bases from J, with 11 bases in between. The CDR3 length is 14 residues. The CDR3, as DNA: TGCGCCAGTGGATTGATCCCTGGGGCCAACGTCCTGACTTTC. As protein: CASGLIPGANVLTF.

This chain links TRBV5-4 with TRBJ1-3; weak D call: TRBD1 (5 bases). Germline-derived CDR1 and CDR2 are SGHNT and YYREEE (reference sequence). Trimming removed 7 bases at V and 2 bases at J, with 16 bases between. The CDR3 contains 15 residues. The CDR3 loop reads CASSPLGEAGNTIYF. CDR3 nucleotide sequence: TGTGCCAGCTCCCCGCTGGGGGAGGCTGGAAACACCATATATTTT.

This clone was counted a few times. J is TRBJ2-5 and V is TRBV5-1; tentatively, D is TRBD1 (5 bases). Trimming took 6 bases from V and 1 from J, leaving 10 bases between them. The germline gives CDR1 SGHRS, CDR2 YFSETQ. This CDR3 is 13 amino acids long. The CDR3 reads CASTRTSQETQYF. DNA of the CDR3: TGCGCCAGCACCCGGACAAGCCAAGAGACCCAGTACTTC.

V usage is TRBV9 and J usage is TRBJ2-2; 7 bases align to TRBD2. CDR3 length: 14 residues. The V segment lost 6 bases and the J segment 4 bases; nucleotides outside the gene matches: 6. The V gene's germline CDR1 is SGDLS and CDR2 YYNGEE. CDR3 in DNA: TGTGCCAGCACCGGGAGGAGCCGCACCGGGGAGCTGTTTTTT. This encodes CASTGRSRTGELFF.

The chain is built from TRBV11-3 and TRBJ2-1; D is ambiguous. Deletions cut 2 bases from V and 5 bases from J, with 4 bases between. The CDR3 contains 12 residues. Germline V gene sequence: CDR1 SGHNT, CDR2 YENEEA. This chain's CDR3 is CASSLTDNEQFF. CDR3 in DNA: TGTGCCAGCAGCTTAACGGACAATGAGCAGTTCTTC.

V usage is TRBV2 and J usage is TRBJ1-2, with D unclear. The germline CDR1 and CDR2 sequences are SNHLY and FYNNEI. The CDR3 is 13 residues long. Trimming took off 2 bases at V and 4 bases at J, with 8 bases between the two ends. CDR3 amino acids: CASSEQPSYGYTF. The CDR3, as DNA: TGTGCCAGCAGTGAACAGCCCTCCTATGGCTACACCTTC.

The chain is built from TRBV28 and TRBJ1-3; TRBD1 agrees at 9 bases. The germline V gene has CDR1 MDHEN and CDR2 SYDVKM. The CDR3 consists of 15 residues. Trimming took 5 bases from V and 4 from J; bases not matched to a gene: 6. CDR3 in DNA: TGTGCCAGCAGTACGGGAACAGGGGGCGGAAACACCATATATTTT. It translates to CASSTGTGGGNTIYF.

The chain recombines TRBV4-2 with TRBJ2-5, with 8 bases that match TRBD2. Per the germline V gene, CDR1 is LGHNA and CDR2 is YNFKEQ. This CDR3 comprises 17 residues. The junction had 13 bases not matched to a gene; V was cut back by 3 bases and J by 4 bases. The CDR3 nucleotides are TGTGCCAGCAGCCATGAAAAGGGACTAGAGGATGGAGAGACCCAGTACTTC. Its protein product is CASSHEKGLEDGETQYF.